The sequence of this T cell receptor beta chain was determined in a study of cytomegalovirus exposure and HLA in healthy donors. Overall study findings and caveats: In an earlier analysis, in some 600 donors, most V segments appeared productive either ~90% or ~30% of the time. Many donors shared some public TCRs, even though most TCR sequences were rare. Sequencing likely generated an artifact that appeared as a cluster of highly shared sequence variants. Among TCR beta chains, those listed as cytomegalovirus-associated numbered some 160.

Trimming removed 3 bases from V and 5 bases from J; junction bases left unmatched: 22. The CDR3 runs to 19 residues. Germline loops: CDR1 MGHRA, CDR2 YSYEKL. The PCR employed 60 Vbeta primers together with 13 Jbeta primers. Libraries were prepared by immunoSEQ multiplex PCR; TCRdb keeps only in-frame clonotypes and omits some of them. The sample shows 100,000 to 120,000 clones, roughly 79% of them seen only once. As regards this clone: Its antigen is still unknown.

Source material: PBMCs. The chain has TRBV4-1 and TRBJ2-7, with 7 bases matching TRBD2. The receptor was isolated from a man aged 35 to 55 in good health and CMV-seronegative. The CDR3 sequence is CASSQGVGGWARADDEQYF. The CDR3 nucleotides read TGCGCCAGCAGCCAGGGGGTGGGAGGGTGGGCGCGGGCCGATGACGAGCAGTACTTC.